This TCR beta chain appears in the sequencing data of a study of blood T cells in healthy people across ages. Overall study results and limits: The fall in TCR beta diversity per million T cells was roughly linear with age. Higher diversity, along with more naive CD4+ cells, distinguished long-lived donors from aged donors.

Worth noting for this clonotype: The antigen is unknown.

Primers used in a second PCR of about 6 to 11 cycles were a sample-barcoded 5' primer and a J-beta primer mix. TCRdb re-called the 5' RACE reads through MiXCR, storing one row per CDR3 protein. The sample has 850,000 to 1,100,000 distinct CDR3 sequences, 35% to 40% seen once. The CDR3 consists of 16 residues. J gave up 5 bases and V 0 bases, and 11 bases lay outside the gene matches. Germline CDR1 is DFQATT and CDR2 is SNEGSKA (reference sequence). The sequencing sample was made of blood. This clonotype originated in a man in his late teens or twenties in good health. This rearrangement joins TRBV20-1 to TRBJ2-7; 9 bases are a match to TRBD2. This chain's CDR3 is CSARDSSGVPADEQYF. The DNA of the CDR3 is TGCAGTGCTAGAGATTCTAGCGGGGTTCCGGCCGACGAGCAGTACTTC.